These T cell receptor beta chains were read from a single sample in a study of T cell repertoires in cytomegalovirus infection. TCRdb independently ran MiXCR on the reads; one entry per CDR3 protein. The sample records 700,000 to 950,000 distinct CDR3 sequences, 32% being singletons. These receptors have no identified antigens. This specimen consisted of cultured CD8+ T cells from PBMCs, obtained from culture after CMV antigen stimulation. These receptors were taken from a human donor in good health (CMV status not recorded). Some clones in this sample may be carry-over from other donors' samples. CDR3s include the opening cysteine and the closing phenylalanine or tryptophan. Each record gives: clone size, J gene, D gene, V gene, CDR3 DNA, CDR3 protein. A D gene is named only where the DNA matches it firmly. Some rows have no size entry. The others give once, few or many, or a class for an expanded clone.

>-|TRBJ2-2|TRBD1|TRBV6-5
TGTGCCAGCAGTTACGACAGGGGGCGGACCGGGGAGCTGTTTTTT
CASSYDRGRTGELFF
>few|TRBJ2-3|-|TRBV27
TGTGCCAGCAGTTCGATCCAGACAGGACGGATCACAGATACGCAGTATTTT
CASSSIQTGRITDTQYF
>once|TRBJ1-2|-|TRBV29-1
TGCAGCGTTGTCCAGGGTTATGGCTACACCTTC
CSVVQGYGYTF
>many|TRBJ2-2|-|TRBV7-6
TGTGCCAGCAGCTTAGCGGACACCGGGGAGCTGTTTTTT
CASSLADTGELFF
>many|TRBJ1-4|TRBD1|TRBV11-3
TGTGCCACGAAATATCCCGGACAGGGGATTGTCGGTGAAAAACTGTTTTTT
CATKYPGQGIVGEKLFF
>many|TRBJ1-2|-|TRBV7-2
TGTGCCAGCAGCTACCCCCGGGCGAACTATGGCTACACCTTC
CASSYPRANYGYTF
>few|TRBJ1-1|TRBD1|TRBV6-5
TGTGCCAGCAGTTACGCACAGGGGTTGAGGACTGAAGCTTTCTTT
CASSYAQGLRTEAFF
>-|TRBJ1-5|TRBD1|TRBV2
TGTGCCAGCAGTGGGACAGGGGAATGGCCCCAGCATTTT
CASSGTGEWPQHF
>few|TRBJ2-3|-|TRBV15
TGTGCCACCAGCAGATACGAGGGGACTAGCACAGATACGCAGTATTTT
CATSRYEGTSTDTQYF
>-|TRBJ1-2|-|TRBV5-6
TGTGCCAGCAGCTTTGGCCGACAGGAGATTAACTATGGCTACACCTTC
CASSFGRQEINYGYTF
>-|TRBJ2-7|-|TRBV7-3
TGTGCCAGCAGCTTAACGGGGCGGGCGGCTGAAGAGCAGTACTTC
CASSLTGRAAEEQYF
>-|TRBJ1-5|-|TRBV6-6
TGTGCCAGCAGTCCTCGGGAAACTAGCAATCAGCCCCAGCATTTT
CASSPRETSNQPQHF
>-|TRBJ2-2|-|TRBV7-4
TGTGCCAGCAGTTCTACTAGGTCCAGGGGTGGGGACACCGGGGAGCTGTTTTTT
CASSSTRSRGGDTGELFF
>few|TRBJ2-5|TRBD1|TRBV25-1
TGTGCCAGCAGTGGACAGGGGGCGGCCCAAGAGACCCAGTACTTC
CASSGQGAAQETQYF
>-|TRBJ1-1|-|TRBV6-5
TGTGCCAGCAGTCCTTCGTTCAGGGTGAACACTGAAGCTTTCTTT
CASSPSFRVNTEAFF
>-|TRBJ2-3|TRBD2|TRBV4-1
TGCGCCAGCAGCCAGCGGGGGGACGACACAGATACGCAGTATTTT
CASSQRGDDTDTQYF
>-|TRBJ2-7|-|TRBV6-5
TGTGCCAGCAGTTACTCGAGGGGCCTCAGGCCCTACGAGCAGTACTTC
CASSYSRGLRPYEQYF